This TCR beta chain was identified during a study of blood T cell repertoires in COVID-19. Study-level background: Samples taken during acute and convalescent COVID-19 were collected in the United States, Italy and Spain.

Measured with immunoSEQ multiplex PCR; TCRdb has only the in-frame clones, and not every one. The table has 240,000 or so clones, around 90% seen once. The sample was peripheral blood. The clonotype was recovered from a man aged 60 to 69 who had recovered from COVID-19.

CDR3 sequence: CASSPNRANEKLFF. Written as DNA, the CDR3 is TGTGCCAGCAGCCCCAACAGGGCCAACGAAAAACTGTTTTTT. The chain joins TRBV7-2 to TRBJ1-4; TRBD1 might be the D (6 bases). The CDR3 is made up of 14 amino acids. Trimming stripped 5 bases from V and 8 bases from J, with 15 bases between. CDR1 and CDR2 (germline): SGHTA, FQGNSA.